A selection of T cell receptor beta chains follows, all from one sample in a study of a mutant IDH1 vaccine in newly diagnosed glioma. Produced via immunoSEQ multiplex PCR; TCRdb's table is partial and in-frame only. The sample includes about 26,000 clones, 65% to 85% of them seen just once. These TCRs' antigens remain unknown. The sequencing here drew on PBMCs, taken from a glioma patient whose treatment included an IDH1 peptide vaccine. The receptors here all came from a man aged 40-55 years with glioma. Some clones in this sample may be carry-over from other donors' samples. CDR3s include the opening cysteine and the closing phenylalanine or tryptophan. Each record gives: D gene, J gene, V gene, clone size, CDR3 DNA, CDR3 protein. D genes are given only for firm matches. Only part of the rows carry a size: once, few, many, or a class if the clone is expanded.

D: TRBD2; J: TRBJ2-1; V: TRBV29-1; size: .; DNA: TGCAGCGTTGAACCTGCGGGGGGGCCTTTTTTGTACAATGAGCAGTTCTTC; CDR3: CSVEPAGGPFLYNEQFF
D: .; J: TRBJ2-7; V: TRBV7-8; size: .; DNA: TGTGCCAGCAGCCTAATAAGGGCGGGCTACGAGCAGTACTTC; CDR3: CASSLIRAGYEQYF
D: TRBD2; J: TRBJ2-1; V: TRBV4-2; size: .; DNA: TGTGCCAGCAGCCAGGGGAGCGGGGGGAGCTCCTACAATGAGCAGTTCTTC; CDR3: CASSQGSGGSSYNEQFF
D: TRBD2; J: TRBJ2-5; V: TRBV5-4; size: .; DNA: TGTGCCAGCAGCTTGGGCCAAAAGCGGGGGGGGAAAGAGACCCAGTACTTC; CDR3: CASSLGQKRGGKETQYF
D: TRBD1; J: TRBJ1-2; V: TRBV5-6; size: .; DNA: TGTGCCAGCAGCTTGTTAGACAGGGGATCATATGGCTACACCTTC; CDR3: CASSLLDRGSYGYTF
D: .; J: TRBJ1-2; V: TRBV9; size: .; DNA: TGTGCCAGCAGCGTAGGTCAGTCATTCTCCTATGGCTACACCTTC; CDR3: CASSVGQSFSYGYTF
D: .; J: TRBJ2-5; V: TRBV13; size: .; DNA: TGTGCCAGCATGGGACCTGCGGGCGAGACCCAGTACTTC; CDR3: CASMGPAGETQYF
D: .; J: TRBJ1-1; V: TRBV7-8; size: .; DNA: TGTGCCAGCAGCTTAGTTGAAGCAGGGAGGCCTGAAGCTTTCTTT; CDR3: CASSLVEAGRPEAFF
D: .; J: TRBJ2-5; V: TRBV30; size: .; DNA: TGTGCCTGGAGTGAACAGTTTAGGGGGGAAGAGACCCAGTACTTC; CDR3: CAWSEQFRGEETQYF
D: TRBD1; J: TRBJ2-5; V: TRBV9; size: .; DNA: TGTGCCAGCAGTTGGGGACAGGGACAAGAGACCCAGTACTTC; CDR3: CASSWGQGQETQYF
D: .; J: TRBJ2-7; V: TRBV27; size: medium-sized; DNA: TGTGCCAGCAGTTTAAGGACTTTCCCCCGCGACGAGCAGTACTTC; CDR3: CASSLRTFPRDEQYF
D: .; J: TRBJ1-1; V: TRBV28; size: .; DNA: TGTGCCAGCAGCCTAGGGGTGGCGATCACTGAAGCTTTCTTT; CDR3: CASSLGVAITEAFF
D: TRBD1; J: TRBJ1-3; V: TRBV5-1; size: .; DNA: TGCGCCAGCAGCAGGGACAGGGCGTCTGGAAACACCATATATTTT; CDR3: CASSRDRASGNTIYF
D: .; J: TRBJ1-1; V: TRBV6-1; size: .; DNA: TGTGCCAGCAAGAGAGGGGTGAACACTGAAGCTTTCTTT; CDR3: CASKRGVNTEAFF
D: .; J: TRBJ1-3; V: TRBV7-2; size: .; DNA: TGTGCCAGCAGCTTAGCTCGGCCAGGGGCAGGAAACACCATATATTTT; CDR3: CASSLARPGAGNTIYF